These 23 T cell receptor beta chains were all obtained from the same sample, sequenced in a study of response to subunit inactivated influenza vaccine. TCRdb processed the RT-PCR reads anew with MiXCR; each CDR3 protein has one entry. The table records hundreds of thousands of distinct CDR3 sequences, 10% to 15% of them present only once. Sample: PBMCs from blood, taken on the day of vaccination. The receptors were gathered from a man in his fifties or sixties who received an inactivated influenza vaccine.

The sample holds many counts of this clonotype. The chain uses TRBV15 and TRBJ2-1, with 7 bases matching TRBD2. The germline gives CDR1 LNHNV, CDR2 YYDKDF (reference sequence). With 5 bases clipped from V and 4 bases from J, the junction kept 11 bases outside the gene matches. CDR3 length equals 16 residues. The CDR3 DNA reads as TGTGCCACCAGCGGGAGGGAGGCCAACAATTACAATGAGCAGTTCTTC. Protein: CATSGREANNYNEQFF.

V gene TRBV4-1 combines with J gene TRBJ2-6; perhaps TRBD1 as D (5 bases). Germline V gene data show CDR1 as MGHRA and CDR2 as YSYEKL. V lost 0 bases to trimming and J lost 5 bases, with 17 bases between them. The CDR3 covers 18 residues. The DNA for the CDR3 is TGCGCCAGCAGCCAAGATTGGGGCGCGGACCTGAGGGCCAACGTCCTGACTTTC. Translation gives CASSQDWGADLRANVLTF.

This clonotype was seen only a few times. The chain carries TRBV7-9 and TRBJ2-1; 13 positions agree with TRBD2. J was trimmed by 2 bases and V by 4 bases; bases with no gene match: 2. The CDR3 has 16 residues. Per the germline V gene, CDR1 is SEHNR and CDR2 is FQNEAQ (reference sequence). The CDR3 DNA reads as TGTGCCAGCAGCTGGGGACTAGCGGGAACCTACAATGAGCAGTTCTTC. It yields the protein CASSWGLAGTYNEQFF.

The chain employs TRBV28 and TRBJ2-1; D assignment may be TRBD1 or TRBD2 (6 bases each). CDR3 length: 15 amino acids. V gave up 2 bases and J gave up 2 bases, with 10 bases separating them. The germline gives CDR1 MDHEN, CDR2 SYDVKM. The chain's CDR3 is CASSLGGRAYNEQFF. The DNA for the CDR3 is TGTGCCAGCAGTTTAGGGGGGCGGGCCTACAATGAGCAGTTCTTC.

The gene calls are TRBV20-1 and TRBJ1-1; D remains unclear. This CDR3 spans 13 amino acids. V was trimmed by 4 bases and J by 1 base, leaving 10 bases between them. Germline CDR1 and CDR2: DFQATT and SNEGSKA (reference sequence). In DNA form, the CDR3 reads TGCAGTGCTAAAGGATCCAAGAACACTGAAGCTTTCTTT. As protein: CSAKGSKNTEAFF.

This clonotype was recorded a few times. The V call is TRBV6-1, the J call TRBJ1-6, with D possibly matching TRBD1 (6 bases). V dropped 6 bases and J dropped 9 bases, with 18 bases sitting between them. The CDR3 is made up of 15 amino acids. CDR1 MNHNS and CDR2 SASEGT come from the germline V gene. DNA of the CDR3: TGTGCCAGCAGACTTTCACAGGGAACGGGTTCACCCCTCCACTTT. This sequence encodes CASRLSQGTGSPLHF.

The chain is built from TRBV4-1 and TRBJ2-7; 8 bases are a match to TRBD1. V shed 1 base, J shed 4 bases, and the junction held 9 bases outside the gene matches. Germline CDR1 reads MGHRA; CDR2 reads YSYEKL. This CDR3 contains 16 residues. In DNA, the CDR3 is TGCGCCAGCAGCCAAGCCCTGGACAGGGCTTCTTACGAGCAGTACTTC. It encodes CASSQALDRASYEQYF.

The V gene is TRBV24-1, the J gene TRBJ2-3; 9 bases fit TRBD2. Germline V CDR1 and CDR2: KGHDR, SFDVKD. J gave up 10 bases and V 5 bases, and 6 bases lay outside the gene matches. This CDR3 spans 13 amino acids. The CDR3 reads CATSVAGVSAQYF. The CDR3 DNA reads TGTGCCACCAGTGTAGCGGGAGTGAGTGCGCAGTATTTT.

This clonotype was detected a few times. The chain couples TRBV5-1 to TRBJ1-1, with D tentatively TRBD1 (5 bases). Per germline, CDR1 SGHRS and CDR2 YFSETQ. The CDR3 covers 13 residues. Trimming cost V 4 bases and J 6 bases, with 13 bases left between them. The CDR3 DNA sequence: TGCGCCAGCAGCCCGAATGACAGAGCTGAAGCTTTCTTT. Translation gives CASSPNDRAEAFF.

This clonotype has a count of ten or more. One end of the junction fails to match germline, which may point to a read error. V usage is TRBV12-3 or TRBV12-4 and J usage is TRBJ1-4; 8 nucleotides agree with TRBD1. The CDR3 sequence is 15 residues long. The DNA for the CDR3 is TGTGCCAGCAGCTTAGGACAGGGCCTTAATGAAAAACTGTTTTTT. It encodes CASSLGQGLNEKLFF.

The V call is TRBV12-3 or TRBV12-4, the J call TRBJ1-6; D might be TRBD1 (6 bases). V was shortened by 3 bases and J by 10 bases, with 13 bases between the two germline ends. The CDR3 runs to 14 residues. CDR3: CASSFAQGQSPLHF. The CDR3 coding sequence is TGTGCCAGCAGTTTTGCGCAGGGGCAATCACCCCTCCACTTT.

This clonotype was counted at least ten times. The gene calls are TRBV12-3 or TRBV12-4 and TRBJ2-6; no definite D call. The CDR3 consists of 16 residues. V lost 6 bases, J lost 0 bases, and 12 bases lay in between. The CDR3 is CASRTGKYSGANVLTF. The CDR3 coding sequence is TGTGCCAGCAGGACGGGTAAATACTCTGGGGCCAACGTCCTGACTTTC.

This chain connects TRBV20-1 to TRBJ2-7; D unresolved. Between the trimmed V and J ends, which lost 6 bases and 2 bases, there was a span of 11 bases. The germline gives CDR1 DFQATT, CDR2 SNEGSKA (reference sequence). This CDR3 region has 12 residues. The CDR3 region has the DNA TGCAGTGCAAACGACACCCCCTACGAGCAGTACTTC. Translated: CSANDTPYEQYF.

This clonotype showed up just a few times. V gene TRBV6-2 or TRBV6-3 combines with J gene TRBJ2-3, with 12 positions matching TRBD2. The V segment lost 2 bases and the J segment 4 bases; nucleotides outside the gene matches: 7. CDR1 is MNHEY and CDR2 is SVGEGT in the germline V gene. The CDR3 is made up of 17 amino acids. CDR3 sequence reads: CASSYPLAGGPADTQYF. CDR3 coding DNA: TGTGCCAGCAGTTACCCCCTAGCGGGAGGGCCCGCAGATACGCAGTATTTT.

At least ten counts were recorded for this clonotype. The chain has TRBV6-1 and TRBJ2-3, with a tentative D call TRBD1 (7 bases). V lost 6 bases, J lost 0 bases, and 22 bases lay in between. CDR1 is MNHNS and CDR2 is SASEGT in the germline V gene. This CDR3 contains 18 residues. As DNA, the CDR3 is TGTGCCAGCAGGGAAAGACAGGGACTTCTCACTAGCACAGATACGCAGTATTTT. Protein: CASRERQGLLTSTDTQYF.

This clonotype was found a few times. The J gene is TRBJ2-2, the V gene TRBV19, with D tentatively TRBD1 (5 bases). There are 16 residues in the CDR3. Germline values: CDR1 LNHDA, CDR2 SQIVND (reference sequence). Trimming stripped 3 bases from V and 0 bases from J, with 11 bases between. The CDR3 DNA follows: TGTGCCAGTAGTATCTGGACATCCGCGAACACCGGGGAGCTGTTTTTT. Translation: CASSIWTSANTGELFF.

The chain is built from TRBV28 and TRBJ2-5; D might be TRBD2 (7 bases). The CDR3 runs to 17 residues. With 1 base removed from V and 4 bases from J, the gap between germline ends came to 19 bases. Germline V gene sequence: CDR1 MDHEN, CDR2 SYDVKM. The CDR3 protein is CASSLSRSSGGAETQYF. The CDR3 region has the DNA TGTGCCAGCAGTTTATCGCGCTCTTCGGGGGGCGCAGAGACCCAGTACTTC.

The chain has TRBV5-1 and TRBJ2-2; D gene ambiguous. Trimming took off 2 bases at V and 4 bases at J, with 9 bases between the two ends. The CDR3 consists of 14 residues. Germline V gene sequence: CDR1 SGHRS, CDR2 YFSETQ. The CDR3 loop is CASSFSQITGELFF. The CDR3 DNA is TGCGCCAGCAGCTTTAGTCAGATCACCGGGGAGCTGTTTTTT.

At least ten counts were recorded for this clonotype. The chain couples TRBV19 to TRBJ1-5; D is uncertain. Germline CDR1 is LNHDA and CDR2 is SQIVND (reference sequence). With 0 bases removed from V and 7 bases from J, the gap between germline ends came to 13 bases. CDR3 length: 15 amino acids. DNA of the CDR3: TGTGCCAGTAGTATAGATCACCGGTTCATCCAGCCCCAGCATTTT. Translated: CASSIDHRFIQPQHF.

This rearrangement joins TRBV20-1 to TRBJ2-7; D is possibly TRBD2 (7 bases). Trimming pared 3 bases from V and 1 base from J, leaving 16 bases between. The CDR3 contains 15 residues. Germline V CDR1 and CDR2: DFQATT, SNEGSKA (reference sequence). CDR3 sequence reads: CSASGRGASSYEQYF. For the CDR3, the DNA is TGCAGTGCTAGTGGGAGGGGGGCGAGTTCCTACGAGCAGTACTTC.

The V call is TRBV4-3, the J call TRBJ1-2; D unresolved. Germline CDR1 and CDR2: LGHNA and YSLEER. CDR3 length: 15 amino acids. Trimming removed 4 bases from V and 4 bases from J, with 16 bases in between. The CDR3 DNA is TGCGCCAGCAGCCCCCGGGCCCAGGATCCCTATGGCTACACCTTC. Translating gives CASSPRAQDPYGYTF.

Many counts were recorded for this clonotype. The chain employs TRBV12-3 or TRBV12-4 and TRBJ1-3; no clear D gene. V lost 2 bases and J 9 bases, leaving 11 bases between the germline ends. The CDR3 length is 13 residues. The CDR3 region is CASSLTGLGTIYF. For the CDR3, the DNA is TGTGCCAGCAGTTTAACCGGACTGGGCACCATATATTTT.

This clonotype was detected ten times or more. The chain is built from TRBV29-1 and TRBJ2-3, with TRBD2 matching over 7 bases. The CDR3 runs 12 residues. Looked up from germline, CDR1 is SQVTM and CDR2 is ANQGSEA. The junction had 3 bases not matched to a gene; V was cut back by 8 bases and J by 1 base. The CDR3: CSLGGGTDTQYF. The CDR3 nucleotides are TGCAGCTTGGGGGGGGGCACAGATACGCAGTATTTT.